The sequence of this T cell receptor (beta chain) was determined in a study of blood T cell repertoires in COVID-19 (TCRdb year 2020). Study-wide context: Samples covering the acute and convalescent phases of COVID-19 were provided by collaborators in the United States, Italy and Spain. Samples came from the ongoing ImmuneRACE study (first 160 participants) plus 1,254 subjects from 6 global collaborators. The prospective study material was composed of cDNA or gDNA derived from T cells, B-cell-depleted T cells, or PBMCs. The repertoires were released in a freely available public database intended as a resource for research on the immune response to SARS-CoV-2. Deeply sampled blood TCRbeta repertoires from subjects exposed to, actively infected with, or recovered from COVID-19 were included in the dataset. Nearly every sample came with metadata listing a de-identified subject ID, COVID-19 status, age in years and sex. Where available, HLA class I and class II types were obtained from metadata supplied by the sample provider rather than from assay-based typing.

TCRbeta CDR3 regions were amplified from genomic DNA by means of the immunoSEQ Assay, a bias-controlled multiplex PCR. On the study's bioinformatics: The number of nucleated cells in each sample was estimated by amplification of reference gene primers within the assay. To quantify the absolute abundance of each unique TCRbeta CDR3 rearrangement, sequence reads were collapsed and filtered. Productive Simpson clonality was computed per sample as the square root of Simpson's diversity index over productive rearrangements. TCRdb mirrors the immuneACCESS table, restricted to in-frame sequences. Some clones are absent from its copies; in checked studies, under half trace to an unresolved V gene, and the reason for the others is unknown. V and J calls and clone size are as listed in that table; D and trimming were resolved from the DNA. Counted in this sample were about 99,000 clones; roughly 91% of them appeared once. The ten most abundant clones make up under 6.5% of the sample.

This clone came up once. Its specific antigen is unknown. Base qualities are not at hand, and no much larger clone is one base apart. Whole blood was collected in K2EDTA tubes by collaborating institutions according to the institutions' own protocols. Collaborator samples were shipped for TCRbeta analysis as frozen whole blood, isolated PBMCs, or DNA extracted from either sample type. Study-level results and caveats: The amount of clinical and demographic metadata varied by source and participant and was provided uncurated.

The sequenced material came from peripheral blood. This TCR came from a human donor in a cohort sampled during active COVID-19.

The base sequence is TGTGCCAGCAGCTTACCCCGGACAGGGGACACGTCCTATAATTCACCCCTCCACTTT. Its translation is CASSLPRTGDTSYNSPLHF. The chain joins TRBV7-9 to TRBJ1-6, with 9 junctional bases fitting TRBD1. The germline V and J ends show losses of 2 bases and 1 base respectively, and no gene match explains 9 bases of the junction. The germline V gene encodes CDR1 SEHNR and CDR2 FQNEAQ (reference sequence). The CDR3 runs 19 amino acids, cysteine and phenylalanine included. Just CDR3 DNA is preserved here, 57 bases in frame from base 1.